What follows describes a single TCR beta chain. TCRdb's copy holds only in-frame clones and misses some; the assay was immunoSEQ multiplex PCR. The sample includes about 230,000 clones, 81% of them seen just once. This CDR3 is 16 amino acids long. Germline-derived CDR1 and CDR2 are MGHRA and YSYEKL. Trimming cost V 1 base and J 0 bases, with 12 bases left between them. The sample comes from a study of blood T cell repertoires in COVID-19. Seattle researchers signed up patients amid active infection and tracked them longitudinally. The TCR sequence derives from a woman aged 80 or over with COVID-19, enrolled during active disease. Sequences were obtained from peripheral blood. The rearrangement joins TRBV4-1 to TRBJ1-1; no firm D call. The CDR3 loop reads CASSQAGRKMNTEAFF. The DNA of the CDR3 is TGCGCCAGCAGCCAAGCTGGCAGGAAGATGAACACTGAAGCTTTCTTT.